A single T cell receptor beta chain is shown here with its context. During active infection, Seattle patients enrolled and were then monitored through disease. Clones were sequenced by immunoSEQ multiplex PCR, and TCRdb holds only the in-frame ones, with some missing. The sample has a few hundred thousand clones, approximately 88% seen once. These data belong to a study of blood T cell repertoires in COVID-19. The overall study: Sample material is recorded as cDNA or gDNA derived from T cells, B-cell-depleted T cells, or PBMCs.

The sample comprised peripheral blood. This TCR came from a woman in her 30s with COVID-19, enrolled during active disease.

The CDR3 DNA follows: TGTGCCAGCAGCCACCTTACTAGCGGGGGGGCTGAAGATACGCAGTATTTT. As protein: CASSHLTSGGAEDTQYF. The J gene is TRBJ2-3, the V gene TRBV3-1 (or the pseudogene TRBV3-2); 13 bases are shared with TRBD2. The germline V gene encodes CDR1 LGHDT and CDR2 YNNKEL (reference sequence). This CDR3 has 17 amino acids. V shed 3 bases, J shed 5 bases, and the junction held 8 bases outside the gene matches.